This T cell receptor beta chain was sequenced during a study of blood T cell repertoires in COVID-19. Study overall: COVID-19 samples, acute and convalescent, were from the United States, Italy and Spain. T cells, B-cell-depleted T cells, or PBMCs supplied cDNA or gDNA.

Original processing methods: Quantification of nucleated cells was approximated via reference gene primer amplification. The protocol was immunoSEQ multiplex PCR, while the TCRdb copy is restricted to in-frame clones and leaves out a portion. That table supplies the V and J calls and clone size; D and trimming were determined from the DNA. The profile covers 95,000 to 150,000 clones, with roughly 70% appearing a single time and around 0.9% taken by the ten largest. The receptor comes from a human donor with acute or convalescent COVID-19. The donor label of this sample is uncertain. Sequencing was performed on peripheral blood.

The CDR3 region is CASSPPGTSYNEQFF. The CDR3 nucleotides are TGTGCCAGCTCACCCCCAGGGACTTCCTACAATGAGCAGTTCTTC. This chain joins TRBV18 and TRBJ2-1; TRBD2 might be the D (6 bases). The CDR3 covers 15 residues. The V and J ends lost 3 bases and 1 base respectively, with 10 bases between them. Germline values: CDR1 KGHSH, CDR2 LQKENI.